The 16 T cell receptor beta chains in this list originate from one sample, sequenced in a study of vaccination effects on CD4 cells after COVID-19. Some clones are missing from TCRdb's copy, which holds only in-frame ones; the method was immunoSEQ multiplex PCR. The table includes tens of thousands of clones, around 75% detected once. For these TCRs, the target antigens are not known. The ViraFEST assay expanded antigen-specific CD4+ T cells with viral peptide pools before sequencing. The culture ran for around nine days, and then CD4+ T cells were isolated. The starting material was CD4+ T cells from PBMCs cultured with HCoV-229E spike peptides, obtained before COVID-19 vaccination. These receptors came from a human donor who received a COVID-19 vaccine.

The rearrangement uses TRBV5-1 and TRBJ1-3, with unresolved D. Germline V gene lookup returns CDR1 SGHRS and CDR2 YFSETQ. The V gene lost 0 bases and the J gene lost 2 bases, with 9 bases spanning the gap. This CDR3 has 15 residues. The CDR3 protein is CASSLVGEAGNTIYF. Written as DNA, the CDR3 is TGCGCCAGCAGCTTGGTAGGCGAAGCTGGAAACACCATATATTTT.

This clone was seen only a few times. The genes are TRBV19 and TRBJ2-3; TRBD2 agrees at 9 bases. This CDR3 comprises 16 residues. CDR1 is LNHDA, CDR2 SQIVND, per germline (reference sequence). V lost 1 base to trimming and J lost 4 bases; unmatched junction nucleotides: 6. CDR3 region: CASSIGPSGASDTQYF. Here the CDR3 DNA reads TGTGCCAGTAGTATAGGTCCTAGCGGGGCGTCAGATACGCAGTATTTT. The full variable domain, completed using reference TRBV19 and TRBJ2-3, is DGGITQSPKYLFRKEGQNVTLSCEQNLNHDAMYWYRQDPGQGLRLIYYSQIVNDFQKGDIAEGYSVSREKKESFPLTVTSAQKNPTAFYLCASSIGPSGASDTQYFGPGTRLTVL.

This chain links TRBV6-5 with TRBJ1-1; 9 bases line up with TRBD1. The trim removed 2 bases at V and 3 bases at J, leaving 7 bases unmatched. CDR1 is MNHEY, CDR2 SVGAGI, per germline. CDR3 length: 16 amino acids. The CDR3 bases are TGTGCCAGCAGTTACAGATCTGACAGGGGGGACACTGAAGCTTTCTTT. Amino acids: CASSYRSDRGDTEAFF.

The chain couples TRBV5-1 to TRBJ2-3; no definite D call. The germline V and J ends were trimmed by 3 bases and 1 base, with 6 bases remaining between them. Germline CDR1 SGHRS, CDR2 YFSETQ. This CDR3 spans 13 amino acids. In nucleotides, the CDR3 is TGCGCCAGCAGCTCCTTAGGCACAGATACGCAGTATTTT. Translated, it gives CASSSLGTDTQYF.

The V and J genes are TRBV18 and TRBJ1-4; D remains ambiguous. The CDR3 loop spans 14 amino acids. The germline V gene has CDR1 KGHSH and CDR2 LQKENI. The ends were cut back, 6 bases at V and 2 bases at J, with 10 bases in the middle. The CDR3: CASSLRSTNEKLFF. CDR3 DNA: TGTGCCAGCTCTCTCCGGTCCACTAATGAAAAACTGTTTTTT.

This rearrangement joins TRBV6-5 to TRBJ2-1; 7 bases match TRBD1. The CDR3 has 15 amino acids. Germline CDR1 reads MNHEY; CDR2 reads SVGAGI. The trim removed 0 bases at V and 3 bases at J, leaving 2 bases unmatched. CDR3 residues: CASSYSNRGYNEQFF. The CDR3 DNA follows: TGTGCCAGCAGTTACTCGAACAGGGGCTACAATGAGCAGTTCTTC.

The chain has TRBV7-2 and TRBJ1-5, with 7 bases that match TRBD1. The length of the CDR3 is 15 residues. CDR1 and CDR2 from the germline V gene are SGHTA and FQGNSA. V was clipped by 5 bases and J by 2 bases; unmatched bases: 6. Here the CDR3 DNA reads TGTGCCAGCAGCGCGCAGGGGGGTGGCAATCAGCCCCAGCATTTT. It is translated as CASSAQGGGNQPQHF.

The count of this clone is one. The chain links TRBV6-5 to TRBJ1-2, with D possibly being TRBD1 (6 bases). The germline V gene encodes CDR1 MNHEY and CDR2 SVGAGI. V was clipped by 4 bases and J by 8 bases, with 17 bases between them. This CDR3 comprises 14 residues. CDR3 DNA: TGTGCCAGCAGTTCCTCACGGGGGGCCCGAGGCTACACCTTC. Amino acids: CASSSSRGARGYTF.

The chain joins TRBV11-3 to TRBJ2-1; TRBD1 matches at 9 bases. The V segment lost 8 bases and the J segment 0 bases; nucleotides outside the gene matches: 17. This CDR3 spans 19 amino acids. Germline V gene sequence: CDR1 SGHNT, CDR2 YENEEA. The CDR3 here is CASSPGTGSPSGSYNEQFF. CDR3 coding DNA: TGTGCCAGCTCTCCTGGGACAGGGTCTCCATCAGGCTCCTACAATGAGCAGTTCTTC. Together with reference TRBV11-3 and TRBJ2-1, the CDR3 gives the full variable domain: EAGVVQSPRYKIIEKKQPVAFWCNPISGHNTLYWYLQNLGQGPELLIRYENEEAVDDSQLPKDRFSAERLKGVDSTLKIQPAELGDSAVYLCASSPGTGSPSGSYNEQFFGPGTRLTVL.

The chain links TRBV5-1 to TRBJ2-1, with unresolved D. Germline V gene sequence: CDR1 SGHRS, CDR2 YFSETQ. The CDR3 spans 15 residues. V was shortened by 3 bases and J by 4 bases, with 14 bases between the two germline ends. The CDR3 sequence is CASSSRVDQYNEQFF. The CDR3 nucleotides read TGCGCCAGCAGCTCCCGGGTAGATCAATACAATGAGCAGTTCTTC.

V and J are TRBV6-5 and TRBJ1-4; D unresolved. With 2 bases removed from V and 8 bases from J, the gap between germline ends came to 12 bases. The CDR3 contains 14 residues. Germline V gene lookup returns CDR1 MNHEY and CDR2 SVGAGI. The CDR3 reads CASSYVSGGEKLFF. For the CDR3, the DNA is TGTGCCAGCAGTTACGTGAGTGGAGGAGAAAAACTGTTTTTT.

Comment on this clone: Different DNA sequences within this sample yield the same CDR3. V gene TRBV28 combines with J gene TRBJ1-5, with D maybe TRBD1 (5 bases). Germline V gene lookup returns CDR1 MDHEN and CDR2 SYDVKM. The CDR3 is 14 amino acids. Trimming removed 5 bases at V and 6 bases at J, with 14 bases between. CDR3 bases: TGTGCCAGCAGTGGAAATCGAGGGACTCAGCCCCAGCATTTT. It codes for CASSGNRGTQPQHF.

The chain carries TRBV2 and TRBJ2-7, with D possibly matching TRBD2 (7 bases). CDR3 length: 13 amino acids. Germline-derived CDR1 and CDR2 are SNHLY and FYNNEI. V was clipped by 6 bases and J by 5 bases, with 14 bases between them. CDR3 nucleotides: TGTGCCAGCAGGGGAGGGGGGGGCCACGAGCAGTACGTC. Amino acids: CASRGGGGHEQYV.

This clone was found a few times. This chain joins TRBV5-6 and TRBJ1-2; TRBD1 might be the D (5 bases). Trimming cost V 1 base and J 4 bases, with 17 bases left between them. Germline CDR1 and CDR2: SGHDT and YYEEEE. The CDR3 covers 16 residues. DNA of the CDR3: TGTGCCAGCAGCTTGTTTCTAGAGACAGTCGTCTATGGCTACACCTTC. It specifies CASSLFLETVVYGYTF.

This chain joins TRBV5-1 and TRBJ2-3, with TRBD1 identical over 10 bases. V was clipped by 1 base and J by 1 base; unmatched bases: 6. Germline CDR1 SGHRS, CDR2 YFSETQ. The CDR3 consists of 17 residues. CDR3 sequence (DNA): TGCGCCAGCAGCTTGACCGCCGGGACAGGGGGCACAGATACGCAGTATTTT. The encoded protein is CASSLTAGTGGTDTQYF.

The J gene is TRBJ2-4, the V gene TRBV18; 7 nucleotides match TRBD1. Trimming cost V 1 base and J 4 bases; bases outside gene matches: 7. The CDR3 sequence is 16 residues long. CDR1 is KGHSH, CDR2 LQKENI, per germline. In nucleotides, the CDR3 is TGTGCCAGCTCACCACAAAATCCAGGGGGTAAAAACATTCAGTACTTC. This sequence encodes CASSPQNPGGKNIQYF.